These 12 T cell receptor beta chains were sequenced from one sample in a study of monozygotic twins with inflammatory bowel disease. TCRdb reworked the 5' RACE reads into one entry per CDR3 protein, no DNA. The repertoire table contains roughly 300,000 distinct CDR3 sequences. Sequencing was carried out using blood. These receptors were taken from a human donor with ulcerative colitis or Crohn's disease, or a healthy co-twin of an affected twin (not recorded which).

The chain joins TRBV20-1 to TRBJ1-4. Germline V gives CDR1 DFQATT, CDR2 SNEGSKA (reference sequence). There are 13 residues in the CDR3. The CDR3 sequence is CSARISENEKLFF.

The chain carries TRBV20-1 and TRBJ2-7; the D gene TCRdb calls, TRBD1, cannot be checked with no DNA. This CDR3 spans 15 amino acids. Germline values: CDR1 DFQATT, CDR2 SNEGSKA (reference sequence). CDR3 residues: CSARDRAGGHREQYF.

This rearrangement joins TRBV4-2 to TRBJ2-2; TCRdb indicates TRBD1, and absent DNA this call remains unverified. CDR1 is LGHNA and CDR2 is YNFKEQ in the germline V gene. This CDR3 has 13 residues. The CDR3 loop is CASRGGGPGELFF.

The rearrangement links TRBV7-9 to TRBJ1-3. The CDR3 runs to 15 residues. Germline CDR1 reads SEHNR; CDR2 reads FQNEAQ (reference sequence). CDR3 residues: CASSLAGSSGNTIYF.

The V call is TRBV14, the J call TRBJ2-7; absent DNA, TCRdb's TRBD2 call cannot be checked. Germline V gene lookup returns CDR1 SGHDN and CDR2 FVKESK. The CDR3 totals 18 residues. CDR3 in amino acids: CASSHRTSGRSATYEQYF.

This chain uses TRBV20-1 with TRBJ2-7; TCRdb gives TRBD1 as the D gene, but with no DNA this cannot be confirmed. The CDR3 contains 17 residues. Germline values: CDR1 DFQATT, CDR2 SNEGSKA (reference sequence). CDR3 sequence reads: CSARGGYGTGHSYEQYF.

The chain joins TRBV11-2 to TRBJ2-3; as DNA is missing, the TRBD2 call by TCRdb cannot be tested. CDR1 and CDR2 (germline): SGHAT, FQNNGV. The CDR3 runs to 18 residues. CDR3 protein: CASSLGSGSLGHTDTQYF.

The chain has TRBV7-2 and TRBJ2-3; as DNA is missing, the TRBD1 call by TCRdb cannot be tested. CDR1 SGHTA and CDR2 FQGNSA come from the germline V gene. The CDR3 length is 14 residues. CDR3 sequence: CDSSPTGGTDTQYF.

The chain recombines TRBV28 with TRBJ2-1; absent DNA, TCRdb's TRBD1 call cannot be checked. The CDR3 runs to 14 residues. Germline loops: CDR1 MDHEN, CDR2 SYDVKM. The CDR3 spells CASSLTGARSEQFF.

The J gene is TRBJ2-4, the V gene TRBV20-1. This CDR3 is 13 amino acids long. Per germline, CDR1 DFQATT and CDR2 SNEGSKA (reference sequence). The chain's CDR3 is CSASTVSKNIQYF.

V and J are TRBV7-2 and TRBJ2-1. Germline CDR1 is SGHTA and CDR2 is FQGNSA. This CDR3 region has 14 residues. This chain's CDR3 is CASSLGSSIAEQFF. Full variable domain (remainder filled in from reference TRBV7-2 and TRBJ2-1): GAGVSQSPSNKVTEKGKDVELRCDPISGHTALYWYRQSLGQGLEFLIYFQGNSAPDKSGLPSDRFSAERTGGSVSTLTIQRTQQEDSAVYLCASSLGSSIAEQFFGPGTRLTVL.

The chain links TRBV6-1 to TRBJ2-6. Germline CDR1 MNHNS, CDR2 SASEGT. The CDR3 sequence is 18 residues long. The chain's CDR3 is CASSEMSNRGSGANVLTF.